Below are 32 T cell receptor beta chains sequenced from a single sample in a study of blood T cell repertoires in COVID-19. Method: immunoSEQ multiplex PCR; TCRdb's copy keeps in-frame clones and lacks some. The sample carries approximately 380,000 clones, 75% to 90% recorded once. Input material: peripheral blood. The origin of the receptors is a woman aged 18-29 years with acute or convalescent COVID-19.

The chain carries TRBV5-4 and TRBJ2-1, with 8 bases lining up with TRBD2. Trimming took 10 bases from V and 6 from J; bases not matched to a gene: 6. CDR1 is SGHNT and CDR2 is YYREEE in the germline V gene (reference sequence). The CDR3 is 12 residues long. As DNA, the CDR3 is TGTGCCTACGCGGGGGGCGGCAATGAGCAGTTCTTC. Its translation: CAYAGGGNEQFF. The complete variable domain, with remaining parts taken from reference TRBV5-4 and TRBJ2-1, reads ETGVTQSPTHLIKTRGQQVTLRCSSQSGHNTVSWYQQALGQGPQFIFQYYREEENGRGNFPPRFSGLQFPNYSSELNVNALELDDSALYLCAYAGGGNEQFFGPGTRLTVL.

This chain joins TRBV5-6 and TRBJ1-3; TRBD1 is a possible D gene (5 bases). There are 15 residues in the CDR3. Germline values: CDR1 SGHDT, CDR2 YYEEEE. V shed 2 bases and J shed 4 bases, with 13 bases lying between them. The CDR3 loop reads CASSFQSRTGNTIYF. Here the CDR3 DNA reads TGTGCCAGCAGCTTTCAATCCCGGACAGGAAACACCATATATTTT.

About this clone itself: Different DNA sequences within this sample yield the same CDR3. Here the CDR3 DNA reads TGTGCCAGCAGCCTGGGCCAGGGTCAGCCCCAGCATTTT. It translates to CASSLGQGQPQHF. The V call is TRBV12-3 or TRBV12-4, the J call TRBJ1-5, with D maybe TRBD1 (5 bases). Trimming cost V 6 bases and J 6 bases, with 12 bases left between them. CDR3 length equals 13 residues.

The rearrangement joins TRBV6-5 to TRBJ1-2, with D possibly TRBD1 on 5 matching bases. V lost 0 bases to trimming and J lost 2 bases, with 10 bases between them. The CDR3 length is 15 residues. Per germline, CDR1 MNHEY and CDR2 SVGAGI. Here the CDR3 reads CASSYSSTGNYGYTF. In DNA form, the CDR3 reads TGTGCCAGCAGTTACTCGTCTACAGGAAACTATGGCTACACCTTC.

The J gene is TRBJ1-2, the V gene TRBV6-6; the match to TRBD1 covers 9 bases. Germline values: CDR1 MNHNY, CDR2 SVGAGI (reference sequence). The CDR3 length is 12 residues. V was clipped by 2 bases and J by 12 bases; unmatched bases: 4. CDR3 DNA: TGTGCCAGCAGTTACGCCCGGGACAGGGACACCTTC. Protein: CASSYARDRDTF.

The rearrangement joins TRBV6-5 to TRBJ1-1; tentatively, D is TRBD1 (6 bases). The CDR3 consists of 15 residues. Germline V gives CDR1 MNHEY, CDR2 SVGAGI. Trimming shortened V by 5 bases and J by 3 bases, and 16 bases separated the two germline ends. This CDR3 is CASSTDRRGDTEAFF. DNA of the CDR3: TGTGCCAGCAGTACGGACAGAAGAGGTGACACTGAAGCTTTCTTT.

CDR3: CASSETGGAYGYTF. The DNA for the CDR3 is TGTGCCAGCAGCGAGACAGGGGGCGCCTATGGCTACACCTTC. V gene TRBV27 combines with J gene TRBJ1-2; 10 bases map to TRBD1. The CDR3 contains 14 residues. Germline trimming cut 6 bases from V and 4 bases from J; bases unmatched to any gene: 5. CDR1 is MNHEY and CDR2 is SMNVEV in the germline V gene (reference sequence).

To note about this clone: Other DNA sequences of this sample code for an identical CDR3. The rearrangement uses TRBV3-1 (or the pseudogene TRBV3-2) and TRBJ1-2; D may be TRBD1 (5 bases). The CDR3 extends over 16 amino acids. V was cut by 0 bases and J by 4 bases, with 15 bases left in between. Germline CDR1 is LGHDT and CDR2 is YNNKEL (reference sequence). The CDR3 region has the DNA TGTGCCAGCAGCCAAGATCTCGGGGGAAGGGTCTATGGCTACACCTTC. This codes for CASSQDLGGRVYGYTF.

This chain joins TRBV12-3 or TRBV12-4 and TRBJ1-1; D is unresolved. The V and J ends lost 4 bases and 11 bases respectively, with 14 bases between them. The length of the CDR3 is 12 residues. The DNA for the CDR3 is TGTGCCAGCAGTTCCCCCCCGCAGCGGGCTTTCTTT. Amino acids: CASSSPPQRAFF.

This chain joins TRBV4-1 and TRBJ2-7; 8 nucleotides agree with TRBD1. The CDR3 covers 14 residues. The germline CDR1 and CDR2 sequences are MGHRA and YSYEKL. V shed 1 base, J shed 5 bases, and the junction held 4 bases outside the gene matches. CDR3 nucleotides: TGCGCCAGCAGCCAAGGCCCAGGGGGCGACGAGCAGTACTTC. Protein: CASSQGPGGDEQYF.

This clone was recorded once. The CDR3 DNA sequence: TGTGCCAGCTCACCACCTACTACTACCGGGGAGCTGTTTTTT. It encodes CASSPPTTTGELFF. The V call is TRBV18, the J call TRBJ2-2; D not resolved. The CDR3 runs to 14 residues. V dropped 0 bases and J dropped 5 bases, with 7 bases sitting between them. Germline V gene sequence: CDR1 KGHSH, CDR2 LQKENI.

The J gene is TRBJ2-1, the V gene TRBV24-1; TRBD2 agrees at 9 bases. CDR1 and CDR2 from the germline V gene are KGHDR and SFDVKD. This CDR3 has 15 residues. J lost 5 bases, V lost 2 bases, and 3 bases had no gene match. The chain's CDR3 is CATSDSLAGNNEQFF. The CDR3 coding sequence is TGTGCCACCAGTGATTCCCTAGCGGGGAACAATGAGCAGTTCTTC.

The rearrangement links TRBV6-5 to TRBJ2-7; 11 bases fit TRBD2. This CDR3 contains 16 residues. The junction had 4 bases not matched to a gene; V was cut back by 0 bases and J by 3 bases. CDR1 MNHEY and CDR2 SVGAGI come from the germline V gene. Here the CDR3 reads CASSYSQLAGDYEQYF. The CDR3 DNA is TGTGCCAGCAGTTACTCACAACTAGCGGGAGACTACGAGCAGTACTTC.

This chain uses TRBV4-1 with TRBJ1-1; a weak D match, TRBD1 (6 bases). Germline V gene sequence: CDR1 MGHRA, CDR2 YSYEKL. With 2 bases removed from V and 0 bases from J, the gap between germline ends came to 13 bases. This CDR3 has 16 residues. Here the CDR3 DNA reads TGCGCCAGCAGCCAATCGACAGGCTGGATGAACACTGAAGCTTTCTTT. Protein product: CASSQSTGWMNTEAFF.

V gene TRBV19 combines with J gene TRBJ2-2; D call uncertain. Trimming removed 7 bases from V and 3 bases from J, with 12 bases in between. In germline, CDR1 is LNHDA, CDR2 SQIVND (reference sequence). The CDR3 has 14 amino acids. This chain's CDR3 is CASTKSSYTGELFF. The CDR3 region has the DNA TGTGCCAGTACAAAGAGTTCCTACACCGGGGAGCTGTTTTTT.

This sequence joins TRBV28 and TRBJ2-7; TRBD1 matches at 10 bases. V trimming: 8 bases; J trimming: 6 bases; junction bases outside the gene matches: 10. The CDR3 loop spans 14 amino acids. Looked up from germline, CDR1 is MDHEN and CDR2 is SYDVKM. The chain's CDR3 is CASDDRGLSREQYF. In DNA form, the CDR3 reads TGTGCCAGCGATGACAGGGGGCTGTCTCGCGAGCAGTACTTC.

The chain employs TRBV6-1 and TRBJ2-3; 12 positions agree with TRBD1. Germline loops: CDR1 MNHNS, CDR2 SASEGT. The CDR3 consists of 18 residues. V dropped 3 bases and J dropped 1; count of bases not matched to a gene: 8. The CDR3 DNA reads TGTGCCAGCAGTGAGGGACAGGGGGCGATGGGGGGCACAGATACGCAGTATTTT. Its translation: CASSEGQGAMGGTDTQYF.

The CDR3 region has the DNA TGTGCCAGCAGCCCGAACGAGCGGGATGAAAAACTGTTTTTT. This translates into CASSPNERDEKLFF. V and J are TRBV7-8 and TRBJ1-4; unclear D gene. The CDR3 is 14 amino acids. In germline, CDR1 is SGHVS, CDR2 FQNEAQ. Trimming removed 5 bases from V and 6 bases from J, with 13 bases in between.

This clone was recorded only once. This sequence joins TRBV19 and TRBJ1-1, with D perhaps TRBD1 (5 bases). Germline V gene sequence: CDR1 LNHDA, CDR2 SQIVND (reference sequence). CDR3 length equals 13 residues. Trimming pared 11 bases from V and 2 bases from J, leaving 15 bases between. The CDR3: CAAGDARNTEAFF. Here the CDR3 DNA reads TGTGCCGCGGGGGACGCTCGCAACACTGAAGCTTTCTTT.

The chain joins TRBV11-2 to TRBJ2-3, with 12 positions matching TRBD1. The CDR3 loop spans 17 amino acids. The V segment lost 4 bases and the J segment 4 bases; nucleotides outside the gene matches: 9. CDR1 and CDR2 (germline): SGHAT, FQNNGV. CDR3 nucleotides: TGTGCCAGCAGCTCGATAGTCGGGACAGGGGGCTCAGATACGCAGTATTTT. It yields the protein CASSSIVGTGGSDTQYF.

The V call is TRBV5-1, the J call TRBJ1-4, with D possibly matching TRBD1 (6 bases). Germline CDR1 SGHRS, CDR2 YFSETQ. Trimming removed 3 bases from V and 9 bases from J, with 9 bases in between. The CDR3 covers 12 residues. CDR3 DNA sequence: TGCGCCAGCAGCTCGGACAGCCAAAAACTGTTTTTT. This codes for CASSSDSQKLFF.

In DNA, the CDR3 is TGTGCCAGCAGCCTGACAGGGGACTTTATCACTGAAGCTTTCTTT. This translates into CASSLTGDFITEAFF. This sequence joins TRBV7-9 and TRBJ1-1; TRBD1 matches 8 bases. V lost 5 bases to trimming and J lost 4 bases; unmatched junction nucleotides: 9. Germline-derived CDR1 and CDR2 are SEHNR and FQNEAQ (reference sequence). The CDR3 consists of 15 residues.

This chain links TRBV2 with TRBJ2-2, with D perhaps TRBD1 (6 bases). This CDR3 contains 17 residues. The V and J ends lost 3 bases and 6 bases respectively, with 20 bases between them. The germline CDR1 and CDR2 sequences are SNHLY and FYNNEI. CDR3 amino acids: CASSESSAGVPPGELFF. For the CDR3, the DNA is TGTGCCAGCAGTGAGTCCTCGGCAGGGGTTCCTCCCGGGGAGCTGTTTTTT.

The chain has TRBV6-5 and TRBJ2-3; maybe TRBD1 (5 bases). The CDR3 has 13 residues. Trimming took off 6 bases at V and 3 bases at J, with 10 bases between the two ends. The germline gives CDR1 MNHEY, CDR2 SVGAGI. CDR3 amino acids: CASSVRVTDTQYF. The CDR3 DNA sequence: TGTGCCAGCAGCGTCAGGGTTACAGATACGCAGTATTTT.

This rearrangement joins TRBV5-4 to TRBJ2-7; weak D call: TRBD2 (6 bases). Trimming shortened V by 2 bases and J by 3 bases, and 9 bases separated the two germline ends. The CDR3 contains 13 residues. Germline V gene lookup returns CDR1 SGHNT and CDR2 YYREEE (reference sequence). The CDR3 loop reads CASSFGTGYEQYF. The CDR3 coding sequence is TGTGCCAGCAGCTTCGGGACTGGCTACGAGCAGTACTTC.

This chain links TRBV11-1 with TRBJ2-2, with 9 bases that match TRBD1. The CDR3 is 15 residues long. J was trimmed by 2 bases and V by 4 bases; bases with no gene match: 2. Germline V CDR1 and CDR2: SGHAT, FQDESV (reference sequence). The CDR3 sequence is CASSWGQGNTGELFF. The CDR3 nucleotides read TGTGCCAGCAGCTGGGGACAGGGTAACACCGGGGAGCTGTTTTTT.

The V and J genes are TRBV9 and TRBJ2-3; TRBD1 agrees at 8 bases. This CDR3 is built from 21 residues. Trimming removed 4 bases from V and 2 bases from J; junction bases left unmatched: 24. Germline V gene sequence: CDR1 SGDLS, CDR2 YYNGEE. The CDR3 coding sequence is TGTGCCAGCAGCCAAGGCGGACAGGGATACTCTCCGGGGGCCCCCACAGATACGCAGTATTTT. Amino acids: CASSQGGQGYSPGAPTDTQYF.

In this sample, this clone turned up a few times. The chain carries TRBV5-1 and TRBJ1-6; D is possibly TRBD1 (6 bases). The CDR3 sequence is 16 residues long. Germline CDR1 is SGHRS and CDR2 is YFSETQ. Between the trimmed V and J ends, which lost 0 bases and 6 bases, there was a span of 13 bases. The CDR3 is CASSLEPQGSNSPLHF. Here the CDR3 DNA reads TGCGCCAGCAGCTTGGAGCCACAGGGCAGTAATTCACCCCTCCACTTT.

V and J are TRBV5-4 and TRBJ2-3; 9 bases match TRBD1. Germline V gene lookup returns CDR1 SGHNT and CDR2 YYREEE (reference sequence). V lost 3 bases to trimming and J lost 2 bases; unmatched junction nucleotides: 10. This CDR3 spans 17 amino acids. The DNA for the CDR3 is TGTGCCAGCAGCTCCGCGAGGACAGGGGCGAACACAGATACGCAGTATTTT. Translation gives CASSSARTGANTDTQYF. Full variable domain (outside the CDR3, taken from reference TRBV5-4 and TRBJ2-3): ETGVTQSPTHLIKTRGQQVTLRCSSQSGHNTVSWYQQALGQGPQFIFQYYREEENGRGNFPPRFSGLQFPNYSSELNVNALELDDSALYLCASSSARTGANTDTQYFGPGTRLTVL.

The CDR3 DNA is TGTGCCAGCAGCGTAGCTCCCCGAGGGGGCAACTATGGCTACACCTTC. Its translation is CASSVAPRGGNYGYTF. V gene TRBV9 combines with J gene TRBJ1-2, with 7 positions matching TRBD1. This CDR3 is 16 amino acids long. Trimming at V came to 0 bases and at J to 2 bases, leaving 7 bases not matched to a gene. Germline assignment: CDR1 SGDLS and CDR2 YYNGEE.

V usage is TRBV15 and J usage is TRBJ1-3, with D maybe TRBD1 (6 bases). Per the germline V gene, CDR1 is LNHNV and CDR2 is YYDKDF (reference sequence). The CDR3 is 14 residues long. V gave up 5 bases and J gave up 2 bases, with 10 bases separating them. This CDR3 is CATSPDRTGNTIYF. Written as DNA, the CDR3 is TGTGCCACCAGCCCGGACAGAACTGGAAACACCATATATTTT.

The chain employs TRBV10-3 and TRBJ1-5, with 10 positions matching TRBD1. The V and J ends lost 10 bases and 6 bases, in that order; junction bases with no gene match: 6. Germline CDR1 and CDR2: ENHRY and SYGVKD. The CDR3 spans 13 residues. CDR3 amino acids: CATGDRGVQPQHF. The CDR3 DNA follows: TGTGCCACCGGGGACAGGGGTGTTCAGCCCCAGCATTTT.